Included here is one T cell receptor beta chain sequence, with context. The antigen is not known. The data were produced by immunoSEQ multiplex PCR, yet TCRdb's version contains in-frame clones alone and is incomplete. In the table there are 85,000 to 130,000 clones, around 90% of which are singletons. The CDR3 contains 13 residues. Germline CDR1 is SGHRS and CDR2 is YFSETQ. V gave up 4 bases and J gave up 6 bases; unmatched junction bases: 2. The sample belongs to a study of siplizumab effects on memory and regulatory T cells. Study-wide findings and caveats: Naive T cells looked more diverse than memory cells and looked like major alloresponse contributors. Suppressive activity of Tregs proliferating in siplizumab cultures remained unconfirmed.

The origin of this receptor is a human donor in good health. Some clones in this sample may be carry-over from other donors' samples. The genes are TRBV5-1 and TRBJ2-2, with TRBD1 matching over 8 bases. Sequencing was performed on CD4+ T cells sorted from blood. In DNA, the CDR3 is TGCGCCAGCAGCACACAGGGGGCCGGGGAGCTGTTTTTT. Its protein product is CASSTQGAGELFF.